These 26 T cell receptor beta chains were all obtained from the same sample, sequenced in a study of metastatic and nonmetastatic thyroid tumors. Among the patients, none had received any treatment before thyroid surgery. TCRdb recomputed clones from the PCR reads via MiXCR. The data contain roughly 33,000 clones, roughly 18% of them singletons. Sequenced: blood. All receptors derive from a female donor with papillary thyroid cancer or a benign thyroid nodule (not recorded which). Some clones in this sample may be carry-over from other donors' samples.

The rearrangement links TRBV28 to TRBJ2-7; TRBD1 matches 8 bases. V lost 8 bases to trimming and J lost 7 bases; unmatched junction nucleotides: 13. From germline, CDR1 is MDHEN and CDR2 SYDVKM. The CDR3 length is 14 residues. CDR3 sequence reads: CASEPLPRGQEQYF. The CDR3, as DNA: TGTGCCAGCGAACCCCTTCCCAGGGGGCAGGAGCAGTACTTC. The full variable domain, in which reference TRBV28 and TRBJ2-7 provide the parts outside the CDR3, is DVKVTQSSRYLVKRTGEKVFLECVQDMDHENMFWYRQDPGLGLRLIYFSYDVKMKEKGDIPEGYSVSREKKERFSLILESASTNQTSMYLCASEPLPRGQEQYFGPGTRLTVT.

In this sample, this clone turned up many times. CDR3: CASNSVGTGKFTGELFF. In DNA, the CDR3 is TGTGCCAGCAATTCGGTAGGGACAGGGAAGTTTACCGGGGAGCTGTTTTTT. The chain carries TRBV2 and TRBJ2-2; 9 positions match TRBD1. This CDR3 region has 17 residues. Unmatched junction bases numbered 14, after V lost 7 bases and J lost 5 bases. Germline CDR1 reads SNHLY; CDR2 reads FYNNEI.

This clone turned up a few times. This chain joins TRBV6-4 and TRBJ2-3; D is possibly TRBD2 (5 bases). CDR1 is MRHNA and CDR2 is SNTAGT in the germline V gene. This CDR3 spans 15 amino acids. V was cut by 2 bases and J by 8 bases, with 17 bases left in between. The CDR3 nucleotides read TGTGCCAGCAGTGACACAACGGGAAAGTCAGGTACGCAGTATTTT. It is translated as CASSDTTGKSGTQYF.

This clone was counted at least ten times. An end of the junction does not agree with germline; a read error may underlie this. This chain connects TRBV19 to TRBJ2-2; TRBD1 is a possible D gene (6 bases). CDR3 size: 16 residues. Germline V gives CDR1 LNHDA, CDR2 SQIVND (reference sequence). CDR3 protein: CASSKENLGDTGEPFF. The CDR3 DNA is TGTGCCAGTAGTAAAGAAAACCTCGGGGACACCGGGGAGCCGTTTTTT.

This chain connects TRBV20-1 to TRBJ2-1, with 9 positions matching TRBD2. This CDR3 has 16 amino acids. V shed 5 bases, J shed 13 bases, and the junction held 21 bases outside the gene matches. Germline CDR1 and CDR2: DFQATT and SNEGSKA (reference sequence). The CDR3, as DNA: TGCAGTGCTGACTTTACCGGGACTAGCAAATACAATTATCAGTTCTTC. Translation: CSADFTGTSKYNYQFF.

This clone was seen only once. The rearrangement uses TRBV11-2 and TRBJ2-1; the match to TRBD2 covers 10 bases. The germline gives CDR1 SGHAT, CDR2 FQNNGV. This CDR3 is built from 18 residues. V dropped 5 bases and J dropped 3; count of bases not matched to a gene: 13. The CDR3 DNA reads TGTGCCAGCAGCGAGAGCCTACTAAGCGGGAGGGTCTACAATGAGCAGTTCTTC. Translated, it gives CASSESLLSGRVYNEQFF. Supplemented by reference TRBV11-2 and TRBJ2-1, the full variable domain reads EAGVAQSPRYKIIEKRQSVAFWCNPISGHATLYWYQQILGQGPKLLIQFQNNGVVDDSQLPKDRFSAERLKGVDSTLKIQPAKLEDSAVYLCASSESLLSGRVYNEQFFGPGTRLTVL.

This clone has a count of ten or more. The gene calls are TRBV3-1 and TRBJ2-2, with D possibly being TRBD2 (6 bases). Germline V gene sequence: CDR1 LGHDT, CDR2 YNNKEL (reference sequence). This CDR3 contains 16 residues. V was trimmed by 4 bases and J by 7 bases, leaving 19 bases between them. The DNA of the CDR3 is TGTGCCAGCAGCCCCAGAGGGACTCTCTCGCGCGGGGAGCTGTTTTTT. Encoded protein: CASSPRGTLSRGELFF.

By frequency in the sample, this clone is medium-sized. V and J are TRBV30 and TRBJ2-7, with D possibly being TRBD2 (6 bases). The V and J ends lost 1 base and 5 bases respectively, with 15 bases between them. The length of the CDR3 is 14 residues. Per the germline V gene, CDR1 is GTSNPN and CDR2 is SVGIG (reference sequence). The CDR3 nucleotides read TGTGCCTGGAGTGAGGCCGGGAGAGGTGACGAGCAGTACTTC. Protein sequence: CAWSEAGRGDEQYF.

The DNA of the CDR3 is TGTGCCAGCTCAACCGGGATGGGGTTCTACGAGCAGTACTTC. It codes for CASSTGMGFYEQYF. The genes are TRBV18 and TRBJ2-7; possible D gene TRBD2, 5 bases. Germline V gene sequence: CDR1 KGHSH, CDR2 LQKENI. Trimming took 5 bases from V and 3 from J, leaving 14 bases between them. The CDR3 covers 14 residues.

This clone was seen ten or more times. V gene TRBV20-1 combines with J gene TRBJ2-1; D is unresolved. With 6 bases removed from V and 9 bases from J, the gap between germline ends came to 15 bases. Germline-derived CDR1 and CDR2 are DFQATT and SNEGSKA (reference sequence). This CDR3 comprises 12 residues. CDR3 coding DNA: TGCAGTGCCCCTACCGCGTCGGGTGAGCAGTTCTTC. Amino acid sequence: CSAPTASGEQFF.

In the case of this clone: A junction boundary mismatches the germline segment, possibly from a read error. The chain has TRBV6-1 and TRBJ2-3; 7 nucleotides line up with TRBD1. The CDR3 sequence is 15 residues long. CDR1 is MNHNS and CDR2 is SASEGT in the germline V gene. CDR3 nucleotide sequence: TGTGCCAGCAGTGTATCGGGACAGTGGACAGATACGCATTACTTT. It yields the protein CASSVSGQWTDTHYF.

This clone was observed many times. The CDR3 nucleotides are TGTGCCAGCAGAGGACAGGGGGCGGGGGACACTGAAGCTTTCTTT. Residues: CASRGQGAGDTEAFF. The genes are TRBV6-1 and TRBJ1-1, with 11 bases aligning to TRBD1. The V gene end was trimmed by 6 bases and the J gene end by 3 bases; junction bases not matched to a gene: 6. The germline V gene encodes CDR1 MNHNS and CDR2 SASEGT. This CDR3 is built from 15 residues.

The sample holds many counts of this clone. The rearrangement uses TRBV2 and TRBJ2-2; D unresolved. Germline V gene sequence: CDR1 SNHLY, CDR2 FYNNEI. V was trimmed by 4 bases and J by 3 bases, leaving 9 bases between them. CDR3 length: 14 amino acids. CDR3: CASSGRLDTGELFF. In DNA form, the CDR3 reads TGTGCCAGCAGTGGGAGATTGGACACCGGGGAGCTGTTTTTT.

This clone has just a few counts. The rearrangement uses TRBV6-1 and TRBJ1-4, with D perhaps matching TRBD1 (5 bases). Germline V CDR1 and CDR2: MNHNS, SASEGT. V dropped 7 bases and J dropped 3 bases, with 9 bases sitting between them. This CDR3 contains 13 residues. This chain's CDR3 is CASTMGANEKLFF. CDR3 bases: TGTGCCAGCACGATGGGGGCTAATGAAAAACTGTTTTTT.

The chain links TRBV3-1 to TRBJ2-1, with D hard to call. CDR3 length: 16 amino acids. Germline CDR1 reads LGHDT; CDR2 reads YNNKEL (reference sequence). Trimming left V 4 bases short and J 0 bases short, with 13 bases between. The CDR3 protein is CASSPSWGGSYNEQFF. The CDR3 nucleotides read TGTGCCAGCAGCCCCAGTTGGGGTGGCTCCTACAATGAGCAGTTCTTC.

This clone was observed a few times. This chain connects TRBV28 to TRBJ1-2; 7 nucleotides match TRBD1. With 2 bases clipped from V and 4 bases from J, the junction kept 4 bases outside the gene matches. There are 14 residues in the CDR3. Germline CDR1 is MDHEN and CDR2 is SYDVKM. CDR3 DNA sequence: TGTGCCAGCAGTTTACGACAGGGAGGCTATGGCTACACCTTC. This codes for CASSLRQGGYGYTF.

Many counts were recorded for this clone. The chain has TRBV20-1 and TRBJ1-6; TRBD1 matches at 8 bases. With V trimmed by 5 bases and J by 9 bases, 15 bases remained unmatched. This CDR3 region has 16 residues. The germline V gene encodes CDR1 DFQATT and CDR2 SNEGSKA (reference sequence). The CDR3 region is CSAGPNRGIDSSPLHF. The CDR3 DNA reads TGCAGTGCTGGACCCAACAGGGGGATCGACAGTTCACCCCTCCACTTT.

Comment on this clone: The germline gene is not matched at one end of the junction; a read error may be the cause. CDR3 protein: CASSQGPIPDGGGETQHF. CDR3 in DNA: TGTGCCAGCAGCCAAGGCCCGATTCCAGACGGCGGGGGAGAGACCCAGCACTTC. The chain combines TRBV4-2 with TRBJ2-5; TRBD2 agrees at 7 bases. The CDR3 has 18 amino acids. Per the germline V gene, CDR1 is LGHNA and CDR2 is YNFKEQ.

This clone was detected many times. In nucleotides, the CDR3 is TGTGCCACCAGCAGAGACCAGCAACCCACAGATACGCAGTATTTT. Residues: CATSRDQQPTDTQYF. The chain couples TRBV15 to TRBJ2-3; no reliable D call. V lost 0 bases and J 2 bases, leaving 9 bases between the germline ends. This CDR3 is 15 amino acids long. From germline, CDR1 is LNHNV and CDR2 YYDKDF (reference sequence).

This clone was counted many times. The chain uses TRBV29-1 and TRBJ1-1; D not resolved. Trimming removed 5 bases from V and 7 bases from J, with 11 bases in between. The CDR3 length is 11 residues. In germline, CDR1 is SQVTM, CDR2 ANQGSEA. Here the CDR3 reads CSVLGMGEAFF. As DNA, the CDR3 is TGCAGCGTTTTAGGGATGGGTGAAGCTTTCTTT.

The chain joins TRBV20-1 to TRBJ2-7; 8 bases map to TRBD1. V dropped 0 bases and J dropped 6; count of bases not matched to a gene: 13. The CDR3 sequence is 16 residues long. The germline V gene has CDR1 DFQATT and CDR2 SNEGSKA (reference sequence). The CDR3 DNA follows: TGCAGTGCTAGAGATGCCAGGACAGGGTTAGGAGGCGAGCAGTACTTC. Protein sequence: CSARDARTGLGGEQYF.

In this sample, this clone turned up many times. The J gene is TRBJ1-2, the V gene TRBV15; no clear D. This CDR3 region has 12 residues. From germline, CDR1 is LNHNV and CDR2 YYDKDF (reference sequence). The V end was cut by 4 bases, the J end by 4 bases, with 7 bases between. The CDR3 DNA reads TGTGCCACCAGCACGGGGTTCTATGGCTACACCTTC. It specifies CATSTGFYGYTF.

Notes on this clone: This clone may be a read error of a much larger clone one base away. Other DNA sequences of this sample code for an identical CDR3. The J gene is TRBJ2-1, the V gene TRBV20-1; no definite D call. The CDR3 runs to 13 residues. The germline CDR1 and CDR2 sequences are DFQATT and SNEGSKA (reference sequence). CDR3 protein: CSARVPRRDEQFF. In DNA form, the CDR3 reads TGTAGTGCTAGAGTGCCTAGAAGGGATGAGCAGTTCTTC.

The rearrangement joins TRBV5-1 to TRBJ1-1, with D perhaps matching TRBD1 (6 bases). This CDR3 has 13 amino acids. Deletions cut 4 bases from V and 5 bases from J, with 12 bases between. From germline, CDR1 is SGHRS and CDR2 YFSETQ. CDR3 sequence (DNA): TGCGCCAGCAGCGCTGGGAGGGGGACTGAAGCTTTCTTT. Amino acids: CASSAGRGTEAFF.

This clone was detected many times. The V call is TRBV6-1, the J call TRBJ2-7; no firm D call. Deletions cut 3 bases from V and 3 bases from J, with 12 bases between. This CDR3 has 14 residues. Germline-derived CDR1 and CDR2 are MNHNS and SASEGT. This CDR3 reads CASSEMAAYYEQYF. For the CDR3, the DNA is TGTGCCAGCAGTGAGATGGCGGCGTACTACGAGCAGTACTTC.

This clone was picked up many times. The genes are TRBV20-1 and TRBJ2-5; 9 bases map to TRBD1. Trimming took 0 bases from V and 5 from J; bases not matched to a gene: 16. The germline V gene has CDR1 DFQATT and CDR2 SNEGSKA (reference sequence). The CDR3 loop spans 18 amino acids. CDR3 residues: CSARDTSNLTGGKETQYF. DNA for the CDR3: TGCAGTGCTAGAGACACATCTAATCTGACAGGGGGTAAGGAGACCCAGTACTTC.